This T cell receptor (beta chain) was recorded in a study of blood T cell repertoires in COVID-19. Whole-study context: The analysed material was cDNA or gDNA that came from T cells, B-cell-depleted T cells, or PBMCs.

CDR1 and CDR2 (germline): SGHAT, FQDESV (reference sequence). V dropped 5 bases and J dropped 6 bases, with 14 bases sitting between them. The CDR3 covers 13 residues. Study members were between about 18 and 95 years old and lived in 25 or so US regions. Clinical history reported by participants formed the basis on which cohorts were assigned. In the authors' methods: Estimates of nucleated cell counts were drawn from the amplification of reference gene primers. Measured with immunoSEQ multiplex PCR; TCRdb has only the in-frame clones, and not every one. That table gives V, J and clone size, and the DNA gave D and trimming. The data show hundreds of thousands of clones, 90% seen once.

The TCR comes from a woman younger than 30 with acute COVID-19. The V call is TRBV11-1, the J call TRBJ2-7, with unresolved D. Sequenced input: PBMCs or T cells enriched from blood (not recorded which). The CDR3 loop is CASSQYTAGEQYF. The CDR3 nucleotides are TGTGCCAGCAGCCAGTATACAGCTGGCGAGCAGTACTTC.